Listed below are T cell receptor beta chains from one sample, sequenced in a study of blood T cell repertoires in COVID-19. Produced via immunoSEQ multiplex PCR; TCRdb's table is partial and in-frame only. Of 250,000 or so clones in the sample, roughly 80% were seen once. The sample was peripheral blood. Receptors were obtained from a man aged 55-75 years with acute or convalescent COVID-19. Each CDR3 is given with its conserved first and last residue. Each record gives: V gene, D gene, J gene, clone size, CDR3 DNA, CDR3 protein. The D gene is left open where the match is weak. Some rows have no size entry. The others give once, few or many, or a class for an expanded clone.

>TRBV7-3|TRBD2|TRBJ2-3|.
TGTGCCAGCAGCCGGACTAGCGGGAGTGATACGCAGTATTTT
CASSRTSGSDTQYF
>TRBV28|TRBD1|TRBJ2-1|.
TGTGCCAGCAGTTTAGGGCGGACAGGGGGTTCGTCCTCCTACAATGAGCAGTTCTTC
CASSLGRTGGSSSYNEQFF
>TRBV10-3|.|TRBJ2-1|.
TGTGCCATCAGTGGGGGCGGGGCAGCCTCCTACAATGAGCAGTTCTTC
CAISGGGAASYNEQFF
>TRBV7-2|.|TRBJ2-7|once
TGTGCCAGCAGCTGGCCCGACTACGAGCAGTACTTC
CASSWPDYEQYF
>TRBV25-1|.|TRBJ2-3|.
TGTGCCAGCAGTGAGGGCCTCAGCGGTAGCACAGATACGCAGTATTTT
CASSEGLSGSTDTQYF
>TRBV5-1|TRBD2|TRBJ2-3|.
TGCGCCAGCAGCTTGGCCCCTAGCGGCAACACAGATACGCAGTATTTT
CASSLAPSGNTDTQYF
>TRBV3-1/TRBV3-2|TRBD1|TRBJ2-7|few
TGTGCCAGCAGCCAAGGTATCAGGGGGCCCTCGCGGGAGCAGTACTTC
CASSQGIRGPSREQYF
>TRBV7-9|.|TRBJ2-2|.
TGTGCCAGCAGCACTCGACAGGGAGGAACCGGGGAGCTGTTTTTT
CASSTRQGGTGELFF
>TRBV30|.|TRBJ2-3|few
TGTGCCTGGAGTCTAAGCACAGATACGCAGTATTTT
CAWSLSTDTQYF
>TRBV9|.|TRBJ2-2|.
TGTGCCAGCAGCGTATTATCCGGGAACACCGGGGAGCTGTTTTTT
CASSVLSGNTGELFF
>TRBV3-1/TRBV3-2|.|TRBJ2-1|.
TGTGCCAGCAGCGCGCTTAGGGGGTCTTCCTCGAGCTCCTACAATGAGCAGTTCTTC
CASSALRGSSSSSYNEQFF
>TRBV2|.|TRBJ2-7|.
TGTGCCAGCAGCCGTACTAGCTCTGGGCAGTACTTC
CASSRTSSGQYF
>TRBV30|TRBD1|TRBJ1-2|.
TGTGCCTGGAGTGTGCAGGGGGATGGCTACACCTTC
CAWSVQGDGYTF
>TRBV5-1|TRBD1|TRBJ2-2|.
TGCGCCAGCAGCTTCGCGGGACAGGGGGCTTCGGGGGAGCTGTTTTTT
CASSFAGQGASGELFF
>TRBV10-3|TRBD1|TRBJ1-2|.
TGTGCCATCAGTGACGCGGACAGGAGGAACTATGGCTACACCTTC
CAISDADRRNYGYTF
>TRBV27|.|TRBJ1-6|few
TGTGCCAGCAGTTTAGCAGCGGGCCTGACACCCCTCCACTTT
CASSLAAGLTPLHF
>TRBV2|TRBD1|TRBJ1-5|.
TGTGCCAGCAGTGAAGAGTCAGGGGGCCGGCAGCCCCAGCATTTT
CASSEESGGRQPQHF
>TRBV6-5|.|TRBJ1-2|.
TGTGCCAGCGTGCCCGGGGGGACCTATGGCTACACCTTC
CASVPGGTYGYTF
>TRBV7-9|.|TRBJ1-6|.
TGTGCCAGCAGTTATGGGTTGACCCAGGGAACCCTCCACTTT
CASSYGLTQGTLHF
>TRBV6-5|.|TRBJ2-7|.
TGTGCCAGCATGCAGAGCGGTACTTCCTACGAGCAGTACTTC
CASMQSGTSYEQYF
>TRBV9|TRBD1|TRBJ2-1|.
TGTGCCAGCAGCTCTACCGGGACAGGGGGATTCGAGCAGTTCTTC
CASSSTGTGGFEQFF
>TRBV6-5|.|TRBJ1-2|once
TGTGCCAGCACCAGGGAATACGGTGGCTACACCTTC
CASTREYGGYTF
>TRBV10-3|.|TRBJ2-7|.
TGTGCCATCAGGAGAAACAGCTACGAGCAGTACTTC
CAIRRNSYEQYF
>TRBV5-1|.|TRBJ1-2|.
TGCGCCAGCAGCTGGGGGCCTGGGGGCTTTAACTATGGCTACACCTTC
CASSWGPGGFNYGYTF
>TRBV9|TRBD1|TRBJ1-2|.
TGTGCCAGCAGCGCCTTGACAGGGTACGGCTACACCTTC
CASSALTGYGYTF
>TRBV19|TRBD2|TRBJ2-7|.
TGTGCCAGTAGTCTACTCTCTAGCGGGAGGAACGAGCAGTACTTC
CASSLLSSGRNEQYF
>TRBV7-9|.|TRBJ1-2|.
TGTGCCAGCAGCTTACGGAATGACAGGCGCTATGGCTACACCTTC
CASSLRNDRRYGYTF
>TRBV7-9|TRBD1|TRBJ2-2|.
TGTGCCAGCAGATCAAACCCAGGGGGCGCGGGGGAGCTGTTTTTT
CASRSNPGGAGELFF
>TRBV5-8|.|TRBJ1-1|.
TGTGCCAGCAGCCGTGGACAGAACACTGAAGCTTTCTTT
CASSRGQNTEAFF
>TRBV7-2|TRBD2|TRBJ2-1|.
TGTGCCAGCACCGTCAGACTAGCGATGAGCTCCTACAATGAGCAGTTCTTC
CASTVRLAMSSYNEQFF
>TRBV7-3|.|TRBJ2-5|.
TGTGCCAGCAGCGGGGAGTCCAGAGAGACCCAGTACTTC
CASSGESRETQYF
>TRBV9|TRBD2|TRBJ2-2|.
TGTGCCAGCAGCGTACGGCCGTCTAGCGGGAGTTGGGAGCTGTTTTTT
CASSVRPSSGSWELFF
>TRBV6-5|.|TRBJ1-5|.
TGTGCCACCACTTTCGCCGGGAATCAGCCCCAGCATTTT
CATTFAGNQPQHF
>TRBV6-5|.|TRBJ2-1|.
TGTGCCAGCAGTTACTTGGCCGTAAGTGGGAGAGAGTTCTTC
CASSYLAVSGREFF
>TRBV27|.|TRBJ2-5|.
TGTGCCAGCAGTCGCTCCGGACAAGGGGAGACCCAGTACTTC
CASSRSGQGETQYF
>TRBV9|TRBD1|TRBJ2-5|once
TGTGCCAGCAGCGTAGCGGGACAGACGCACCAAGAGACCCAGTACTTC
CASSVAGQTHQETQYF
>TRBV6-5|TRBD1|TRBJ1-3|.
TGTGCCAGCAGACCCGGGACAGGGGCAGGAAACACCATATATTTT
CASRPGTGAGNTIYF
>TRBV7-3|.|TRBJ2-1|.
TGTGCCAGCAGGGGGGCAGCGGACAATGAGCAGTTCTTC
CASRGAADNEQFF
>TRBV5-4|TRBD2|TRBJ2-2|.
TGTGCCAGCAGCCCCGGGACTAGCGGGGGAACCGGGGAGCTGTTTTTT
CASSPGTSGGTGELFF
>TRBV27|TRBD1|TRBJ2-7|.
TGTGCCAGCAGCCCAACCGGACAGGGCGACTACGAGCAGTACTTC
CASSPTGQGDYEQYF
>TRBV29-1|TRBD1|TRBJ2-7|.
TGCAGCGTTGGTTTTCGTGGGACAGGGCTCGAGCAGTACTTC
CSVGFRGTGLEQYF
>TRBV6-4|TRBD2|TRBJ2-1|once
TGTGCCAGCAGTCCCCCGACGGGAGGGAATCTTGAGCAGTTCTTC
CASSPPTGGNLEQFF
>TRBV19|.|TRBJ2-1|.
TGTGCCAGTAGTATAGGACAGTGGTACAATGAGCAGTTCTTC
CASSIGQWYNEQFF
>TRBV7-9|.|TRBJ2-5|few
TGTGCCAGCAGCGTGGCAAGCGACGAGACCCAGTACTTC
CASSVASDETQYF
>TRBV7-9|.|TRBJ2-7|once
TGTGCCAGCAGCTGGGCCGGGACTTTCTACGAGCAGTACTTC
CASSWAGTFYEQYF
>TRBV24-1|TRBD2|TRBJ2-5|few
TGTGCCACCCGCAGCGGGAGGGGAGAGACCCAGTACTTC
CATRSGRGETQYF